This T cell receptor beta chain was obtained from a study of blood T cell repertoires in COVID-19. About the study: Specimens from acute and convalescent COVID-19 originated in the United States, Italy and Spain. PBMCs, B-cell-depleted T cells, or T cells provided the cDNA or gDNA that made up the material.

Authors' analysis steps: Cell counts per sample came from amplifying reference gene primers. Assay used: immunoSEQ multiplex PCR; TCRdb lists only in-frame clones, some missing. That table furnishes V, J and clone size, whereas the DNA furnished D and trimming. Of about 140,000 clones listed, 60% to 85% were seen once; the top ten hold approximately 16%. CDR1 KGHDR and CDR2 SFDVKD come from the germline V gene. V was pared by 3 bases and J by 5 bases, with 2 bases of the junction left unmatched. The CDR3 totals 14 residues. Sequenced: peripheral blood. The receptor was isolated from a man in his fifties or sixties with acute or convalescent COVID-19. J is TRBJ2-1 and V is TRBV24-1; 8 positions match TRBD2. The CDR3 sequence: CATSDPGLDNEQFF. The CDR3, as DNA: TGTGCCACCAGTGATCCGGGACTAGACAATGAGCAGTTCTTC.